These 9 T cell receptor beta chains were sequenced from one sample in a study of T cell repertoires in cytomegalovirus infection (dated by TCRdb to the late 2010s). The sample was run on an Illumina HiSeq 1500. TCRdb reworked the public reads: Q25 trimming with fastp, MiXCR clone assembly, productive beta chains retained. Each entry merges the rows of one CDR3 protein and shows their most common DNA and genes. Present in this sample are a few hundred thousand distinct CDR3 sequences, more than 8% of which were seen just once. The ten largest account for roughly 4% of the sample. The sample comprised PBMCs. These TCRs come from a human donor in good health (CMV status not recorded). Some clones in this sample may be carry-over from other donors' samples.

V gene TRBV20-1 combines with J gene TRBJ2-1; 9 nucleotides agree with TRBD2. Germline V gene sequence: CDR1 DFQATT, CDR2 SNEGSKA (reference sequence). This CDR3 has 15 amino acids. J was trimmed by 4 bases and V by 1 base; bases with no gene match: 5. CDR3 sequence: CSARGPTSGYNEQFF. The CDR3 region has the DNA TGCAGTGCTAGAGGTCCGACTAGCGGATACAATGAGCAGTTCTTC.

The rearrangement joins TRBV28 to TRBJ1-1; perhaps TRBD1 as D (5 bases). Germline V gives CDR1 MDHEN, CDR2 SYDVKM. V lost 8 bases and J 1 base, leaving 17 bases between the germline ends. There are 15 residues in the CDR3. The CDR3 region has the DNA TGTGCCAGCCCTAGGTCAGGAGGGGAGAACACTGAAGCTTTCTTT. It codes for CASPRSGGENTEAFF.

The sample holds many counts of this clonotype. The rearrangement joins TRBV2 to TRBJ2-7, with 10 bases identical to TRBD2. V shed 6 bases and J 7 bases; nucleotides not matched to a gene: 9. This CDR3 spans 14 amino acids. CDR1 SNHLY and CDR2 FYNNEI come from the germline V gene. As DNA, the CDR3 is TGTGCCAGCAGCCAAGAAGCGGGAGGGGGGGAGCAGTACTTC. Its translation: CASSQEAGGGEQYF.

This clonotype was counted ten times or more. This chain connects TRBV7-3 to TRBJ1-1; 7 bases align to TRBD1. CDR1 is SGHTA, CDR2 FQGTGA, per germline. The CDR3 is 20 residues long. J lost 0 bases, V lost 2 bases, and 18 bases had no gene match. CDR3 sequence: CASSLLPFDRVPLMNTEAFF. As DNA, the CDR3 is TGTGCCAGCAGCTTACTTCCCTTCGACAGGGTACCCCTCATGAACACTGAAGCTTTCTTT. Using reference TRBV7-3 and TRBJ1-1 for the parts outside the CDR3, the full variable domain is GAGVSQTPSNKVTEKGKYVELRCDPISGHTALYWYRQSLGQGPEFLIYFQGTGAADDSGLPNDRFFAVRPEGSVSTLKIQRTERGDSAVYLCASSLLPFDRVPLMNTEAFFGQGTRLTVV.

This clonotype was detected only a few times. The chain joins TRBV30 to TRBJ2-5, with 10 positions matching TRBD2. Germline CDR1 reads GTSNPN; CDR2 reads SVGIG (reference sequence). This CDR3 region has 15 residues. Trimming took 3 bases from V and 2 from J; bases not matched to a gene: 6. DNA for the CDR3: TGTGCCTGGAGACCAGGACTAGCGGTACAAGAGACCCAGTACTTC. Protein product: CAWRPGLAVQETQYF.

The table lists this clonotype with many counts. V is TRBV6-2 or TRBV6-3 and J is TRBJ1-5; a weak D match, TRBD1 (5 bases). The ends were cut back, 5 bases at V and 7 bases at J, with 12 bases in the middle. Germline V gene data show CDR1 as MNHEY and CDR2 as SVGEGT. The CDR3 consists of 13 residues. DNA of the CDR3: TGTGCCAGCAGTCCCCGACAGATGCAGCCCCAGCATTTT. Amino acids: CASSPRQMQPQHF.

The chain carries TRBV7-2 and TRBJ1-4; TRBD1 agrees at 8 bases. Trimming cost V 7 bases and J 7 bases; bases outside gene matches: 11. CDR1 and CDR2 (germline): SGHTA, FQGNSA. This CDR3 has 15 residues. CDR3 residues: CASNIGQGLGEKLFF. CDR3 bases: TGTGCCAGCAATATTGGACAGGGACTGGGTGAAAAACTGTTTTTT.

This clonotype was recorded many times. The chain has TRBV7-3 and TRBJ2-3; D is possibly TRBD2 (5 bases). The germline V gene encodes CDR1 SGHTA and CDR2 FQGTGA. The CDR3 loop spans 13 amino acids. The V end lost 5 bases, the J end lost 3 bases, and 9 bases lay between the germline ends. The CDR3 nucleotides read TGTGCCAGCAGCCGGGGTTTTACAGATACGCAGTATTTT. It translates to CASSRGFTDTQYF.

This clonotype has just a few counts. This chain uses TRBV3-1 with TRBJ2-2, with TRBD2 identical over 9 bases. Germline CDR1 reads LGHDT; CDR2 reads YNNKEL (reference sequence). The CDR3 extends over 18 amino acids. V trimming: 0 bases; J trimming: 6 bases; junction bases outside the gene matches: 11. CDR3 in amino acids: CASSQDRASGIKSGELFF. The CDR3 region has the DNA TGTGCCAGCAGCCAAGATCGGGCTAGCGGGATAAAGTCCGGGGAGCTGTTTTTT.